This TCR beta chain was sequenced for a study of cytomegalovirus exposure and HLA in healthy donors. Background on the study: Approximately 170 million T cells yielded around 120 million unique TCR beta sequences in earlier analysis.

The PCR had 60 Vbeta and 13 Jbeta primers. The method was immunoSEQ multiplex PCR; TCRdb's version includes in-frame clones alone and lacks a portion of them. Of 150,000 to 200,000 clones listed, about four fifths were seen once; the top ten hold 1.5% to 2%. Concerning this clone: Its cognate antigen is unknown.

There are 13 residues in the CDR3. The V gene's germline CDR1 is LNHDA and CDR2 SQIVND (reference sequence). V was pared by 3 bases and J by 7 bases, with 4 bases of the junction left unmatched. Overall study findings and caveats: Later findings reportedly placed an Asian-associated ancestry cluster below the approximately 650-donor mean for N-insertions. According to an earlier analysis, most TCR beta V segments yielded productive rearrangements about 87% or about 30% of the time.

There were likely unrecorded immune exposures, though donors were nominally healthy when sampled. The chain uses TRBV19 and TRBJ1-1, with 8 positions matching TRBD1. The clonotype comes from a man between 18 and 35 years old in good health and CMV-seronegative. Sample: PBMCs. The CDR3 DNA sequence: TGTGCCAGTAGTATCGGACAGGGCGTTGAAGCTTTCTTT. This encodes CASSIGQGVEAFF.